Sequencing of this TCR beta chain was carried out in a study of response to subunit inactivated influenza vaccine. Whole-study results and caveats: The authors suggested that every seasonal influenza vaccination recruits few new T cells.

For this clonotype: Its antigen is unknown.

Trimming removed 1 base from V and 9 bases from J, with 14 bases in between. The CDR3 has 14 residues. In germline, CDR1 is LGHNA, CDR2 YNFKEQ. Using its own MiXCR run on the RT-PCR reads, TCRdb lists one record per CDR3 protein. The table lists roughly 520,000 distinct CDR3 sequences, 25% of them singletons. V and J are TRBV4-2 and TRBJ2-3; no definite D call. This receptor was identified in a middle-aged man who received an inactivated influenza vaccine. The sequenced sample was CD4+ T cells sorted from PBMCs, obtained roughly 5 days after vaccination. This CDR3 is CASSQGSSPATQYF. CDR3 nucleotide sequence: TGTGCCAGCAGCCAAGGGTCCTCACCCGCCACGCAGTATTTT.